This T cell receptor beta chain comes out of a study of blood T cell repertoires in COVID-19. The V gene's germline CDR1 is GTSNPN and CDR2 SVGIG (reference sequence). The CDR3 length is 14 residues. Trimming pared 4 bases from V and 0 bases from J, leaving 7 bases between. Clones were read by immunoSEQ multiplex PCR, and TCRdb kept only the in-frame ones, dropping some. The repertoire includes some 180,000 clones, about four fifths of them detected once, and approximately 9.9% sits in the top ten. The clonotype originates from a middle-aged woman with COVID-19, enrolled during active disease. The rearrangement joins TRBV30 to TRBJ2-6; no clear D. The sequenced sample was peripheral blood. CDR3 DNA: TGTGCCTGGACAGCGTTCTCTGGGGCCAACGTCCTGACTTTC. It encodes CAWTAFSGANVLTF.